This T cell receptor beta chain was recovered during a study of T cells in women clearing cervical HPV infection. Study-wide results and limits: Richness differences could reflect unmeasured T-cell content per sample.

Clones were sequenced by immunoSEQ multiplex PCR, and TCRdb holds only the in-frame ones, with some missing. This repertoire includes 25,000 to 30,000 clones. CDR1 is SGHTA and CDR2 is FQGTGA in the germline V gene. Trimming took off 3 bases at V and 1 base at J, with 6 bases between the two ends. The CDR3 has 13 residues. As to this clone: Its antigen is still unknown. Sequencing ends 3 residues short of the CDR3 end; the germline J gene provides the rest.

The sample taken for sequencing was blood buffy coat. The chain recombines TRBV7-3 with TRBJ1-1; D not resolved. The clonotype originates from a woman aged 18 to 75 with a cervical HPV16 infection that either progressed to CIN3+ or cleared (not recorded which). CDR3 bases read: TGTGCCAGCAGCTTTGGCGGGAACACTGAA. Its translation is CASSFGGNTE. The CDR3 reads in full as CASSFGGNTEAFF.